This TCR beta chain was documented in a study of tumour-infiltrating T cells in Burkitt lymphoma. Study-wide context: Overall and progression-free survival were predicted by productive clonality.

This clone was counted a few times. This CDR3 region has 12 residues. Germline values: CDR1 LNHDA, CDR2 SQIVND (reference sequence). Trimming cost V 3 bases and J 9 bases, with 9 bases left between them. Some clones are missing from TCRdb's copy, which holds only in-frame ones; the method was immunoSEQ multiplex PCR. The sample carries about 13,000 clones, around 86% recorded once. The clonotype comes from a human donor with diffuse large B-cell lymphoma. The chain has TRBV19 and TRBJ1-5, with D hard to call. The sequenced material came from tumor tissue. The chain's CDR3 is CASSIGVMPQHF. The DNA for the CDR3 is TGTGCCAGTAGTATCGGTGTTATGCCCCAGCATTTT.